These T cell receptor beta chains were read from a single sample in a study of T-cell memory formation after mild COVID-19. Each CDR3 protein is one row after TCRdb ran MiXCR on the 5' RACE reads. This table holds some 270,000 distinct CDR3 sequences, just over 15% found once. Sequenced input: PBMCs or a T cell subset sorted from them (not recorded which). The receptors here all came from an adult woman who had mild COVID-19 (a few samples of this study predate the infection). Cell type and time point are not known. The CDR3 runs from the conserved cysteine through the conserved F or W. The D gene is left open where the match is weak. Clone size is given for some rows only: seen once, a few or many times, or a class if the clone is expanded.

-,TRBJ2-1,TRBV27,few,CASSSRAPTAYNEQFF,TGTGCCAGCAGTTCCCGGGCCCCGACCGCCTACAATGAGCAGTTCTTC
TRBD1,TRBJ2-1,TRBV4-1,many,CASSQDMAGGDEQFF,TGCGCCAGCAGCCAAGATATGGCAGGGGGAGATGAGCAGTTCTTC
-,TRBJ2-7,TRBV12-3/TRBV12-4,many,CASTPRDGSTYEQYF,TGTGCCAGCACCCCCCGGGACGGGAGTACCTACGAGCAGTACTTC
-,TRBJ2-4,TRBV6-5,-,CASSYSVRGNGAKNIQYF,TGTGCCAGCAGTTACTCGGTCCGCGGGAATGGGGCCAAAAACATTCAGTACTTC
TRBD2,TRBJ2-3,TRBV27,-,CASSPQRGADTQYF,TGTGCCAGCAGTCCCCAGCGGGGAGCAGATACGCAGTATTTT
-,TRBJ2-6,TRBV9,-,CASSRRVKGANVLTF,TGTGCCAGCAGCCGGCGGGTGAAGGGGGCCAACGTCCTGACTTTC
-,TRBJ1-2,TRBV11-3,few,CASSFRGAANYGYTF,TGTGCCAGCAGCTTTCGGGGGGCGGCGAACTATGGCTACACCTTC
TRBD2,TRBJ2-7,TRBV29-1,-,CSVQWAGLAGGRTYEQYF,TGCAGCGTGCAATGGGCCGGACTAGCGGGGGGGAGGACCTACGAGCAGTACTTC
TRBD1,TRBJ1-1,TRBV30,-,CAWSKDRGYTEAFF,TGTGCCTGGAGTAAGGACAGGGGGTACACTGAAGCTTTCTTT
-,TRBJ2-2,TRBV4-3,few,CASSQEVGGELFF,TGCGCCAGCAGCCAAGAGGTTGGCGGGGAGCTGTTTTTT
TRBD1,TRBJ2-2,TRBV12-3/TRBV12-4,few,CASSNNRDRAEELFF,TGTGCCAGCAGTAATAACCGGGACAGGGCTGAGGAGCTGTTTTTT
-,TRBJ1-1,TRBV7-8,few,CASSSLQGNTEAFF,TGTGCCAGCAGCTCACTACAGGGGAACACTGAAGCTTTCTTT
-,TRBJ2-1,TRBV29-1,many,CSVVQFSYNEQFF,TGCAGCGTTGTGCAGTTCTCCTACAATGAGCAGTTCTTC
TRBD1,TRBJ2-7,TRBV5-1,few,CASSLEGQGGEQYF,TGCGCCAGCAGCTTGGAAGGACAGGGGGGCGAGCAGTACTTC
-,TRBJ1-5,TRBV4-3,few,CASSQSVRQPQHF,TGCGCCAGCAGCCAAAGTGTGAGACAGCCCCAGCATTTT
-,TRBJ2-5,TRBV3-1,-,CASSQRGAEETQYF,TGTGCCAGCAGCCAAAGGGGCGCGGAGGAGACCCAGTACTTC
TRBD2,TRBJ2-3,TRBV20-1,few,CSARGAGGPVTDTQYF,TGCAGTGCTAGAGGAGCGGGAGGGCCGGTCACAGATACGCAGTATTTT
TRBD1,TRBJ1-2,TRBV12-3/TRBV12-4,-,CASSDRTGNGYTF,TGTGCCAGCAGCGACCGGACAGGGAATGGCTACACCTTC
-,TRBJ2-5,TRBV7-6,once,CASSLGRLVLQETQYF,TGTGCCAGCAGCTTAGGCCGACTAGTGTTACAAGAGACCCAGTACTTC
-,TRBJ2-2,TRBV29-1,few,CSVENTGELFF,TGCAGCGTTGAAAACACCGGGGAGCTGTTTTTT
TRBD1,TRBJ1-2,TRBV20-1,-,CSAPGQTHGYTF,TGCAGTGCCCCGGGACAGACCCATGGCTACACCTTC
TRBD1,TRBJ1-2,TRBV12-3/TRBV12-4,-,CASQDRHGYTF,TGTGCCAGCCAGGACAGGCATGGCTACACCTTC
TRBD1,TRBJ1-5,TRBV7-9,few,CAIGTDNQPQHF,TGTGCCATCGGGACAGATAATCAGCCCCAGCATTTT
TRBD1,TRBJ2-2,TRBV12-3/TRBV12-4,few,CASGLDRVVELFF,TGTGCCAGCGGTCTGGACAGGGTTGTGGAGCTGTTTTTT
-,TRBJ1-2,TRBV7-9,few,CASSLSGAAYGYTF,TGTGCCAGCAGCTTATCAGGGGCCGCATATGGCTACACCTTC
-,TRBJ1-1,TRBV20-1,few,CSASLGANTGTEAFF,TGCAGTGCTAGTCTCGGGGCGAACACGGGGACTGAAGCTTTCTTT
-,TRBJ2-1,TRBV24-1,few,CATSDPPSGQSTNEQFF,TGTGCCACCAGTGATCCCCCGTCGGGACAAAGCACCAATGAGCAGTTCTTC
TRBD2,TRBJ2-2,TRBV5-1,many,CASRASLSLAGGLTGELFF,TGCGCCAGTAGAGCCTCCCTTTCACTAGCGGGAGGGCTCACCGGGGAGCTGTTTTTT
-,TRBJ2-3,TRBV30,few,CAWCEGGASTDTQYF,TGTGCGTGGTGCGAAGGGGGGGCTAGCACAGATACGCAGTATTTT
TRBD2,TRBJ2-3,TRBV24-1,few,CATRPSGLRDTQYF,TGTGCCACCAGGCCCTCGGGACTACGAGATACGCAGTATTTT
TRBD1,TRBJ1-3,TRBV29-1,-,CSVDSTGTSGNTIYF,TGCAGCGTGGACTCGACAGGGACCTCTGGAAACACCATATATTTT
TRBD1,TRBJ1-1,TRBV2,few,CASIYRGEAFF,TGTGCCAGCATTTACAGGGGTGAAGCTTTCTTT
-,TRBJ2-7,TRBV27,-,CASSFKGTLYEQYF,TGTGCCAGCAGTTTTAAGGGGACGCTTTACGAGCAGTACTTC
TRBD2,TRBJ2-1,TRBV7-7,-,CASSLGGRDEQFF,TGTGCCAGCAGCTTAGGGGGGAGGGATGAGCAGTTCTTC
-,TRBJ2-5,TRBV7-2,few,CASSLAALRKETQYF,TGTGCCAGCAGCTTAGCGGCTTTGCGGAAAGAGACCCAGTACTTC
-,TRBJ1-1,TRBV7-6,few,CASSSGHLNTEAFF,TGTGCCAGCAGCTCGGGACACTTGAACACTGAAGCTTTCTTT
-,TRBJ2-7,TRBV4-1,-,CASSQAAGQSYEQYF,TGCGCCAGCAGCCAAGCTGCCGGACAGTCCTACGAGCAGTACTTC
TRBD2,TRBJ2-1,TRBV7-3,-,CASSPPSGGPNEQFF,TGTGCCAGCAGCCCCCCTAGCGGGGGGCCGAATGAGCAGTTCTTC
-,TRBJ1-3,TRBV5-4,few,CASSLGQQFSGNTIYF,TGTGCCAGCAGCTTGGGGCAGCAATTCTCTGGAAACACCATATATTTT
-,TRBJ1-5,TRBV29-1,-,CSVSFGVGNQPQHF,TGCAGCGTTTCCTTCGGCGTGGGCAATCAGCCCCAGCATTTT
-,TRBJ1-1,TRBV29-1,-,CSVGGRMNTEAFF,TGCAGCGTGGGGGGCCGCATGAACACTGAAGCTTTCTTT
-,TRBJ1-1,TRBV20-1,-,CSASIGGYYTEAFF,TGCAGTGCTAGTATCGGGGGTTATTACACTGAAGCTTTCTTT
-,TRBJ1-2,TRBV12-3/TRBV12-4,few,CASSLAVTVGYGYTF,TGTGCCAGCAGTTTAGCCGTGACAGTGGGCTATGGCTACACCTTC
-,TRBJ2-3,TRBV2,many,CASNRQTQDQYF,TGTGCCAGCAACAGACAGACCCAGGATCAGTATTTT
TRBD2,TRBJ2-5,TRBV25-1,many,CASSDAGGKQETQYF,TGTGCCAGCAGTGATGCGGGAGGGAAACAAGAGACCCAGTACTTC
TRBD2,TRBJ2-3,TRBV27,-,CASSLSGGVPDTQYF,TGTGCCAGCAGTTTATCGGGAGGGGTCCCAGATACGCAGTATTTT
TRBD1,TRBJ2-7,TRBV10-2,few,CASRSDRDEQYF,TGCGCCAGCAGATCCGACAGGGACGAGCAGTACTTC